This TCR beta chain was captured by sequencing in a study of blood T cells in healthy people across ages. Study results and caveats: Among long-lived donors, naive CD4+ cells were more numerous and diversity higher than in aged donors.

This clonotype showed up just a few times. Its antigen remains unidentified. The CDR3 sequence is 15 residues long. The V gene's germline CDR1 is SGHTA and CDR2 FQGNSA. The V and J ends lost 5 bases and 3 bases, in that order; junction bases with no gene match: 9. It was with a sample-barcoded 5' primer and a J-beta primer mix that a second PCR of about 7 to 12 cycles was run. TCRdb re-derived calls from the 5' RACE reads in MiXCR, one entry per CDR3 protein. Among 650,000 to 900,000 distinct CDR3 sequences listed, roughly 60% were seen once. This TCR was sampled from a man aged 25-45 years in good health. This chain connects TRBV7-2 to TRBJ2-7, with 8 bases lining up with TRBD1. Input material: blood. The CDR3 sequence: CASSLDRGAYYEQYF. The CDR3 DNA reads TGTGCCAGCAGCCTCGACAGGGGCGCCTACTACGAGCAGTACTTC.